Described below is a single TCR beta chain sequence and its context. Its antigen is as yet unknown. The authors ran a second PCR of roughly 6 to 12 cycles using a sample-barcoded 5' primer and a J-beta primer mix. TCRdb independently ran MiXCR on the 5' RACE reads; one entry per CDR3 protein. The sample has some 670,000 distinct CDR3 sequences; around 50% are singletons. This entry belongs to a study of blood T cells in healthy people across ages. Study overall: About one barcoded TCR beta cDNA was captured per two T cells. Overall study findings and caveats: The lack of PBMC sorting stopped any conclusive naive versus antigen-experienced comparison. Diversity of TCR beta per million T cells declined in a roughly linear way with age. Possibly, changes in expanded clonotypes were confounded because donor CMV status was unknown.

The CDR3 extends over 18 amino acids. The origin of this receptor is a woman aged 80 or older in good health. This rearrangement joins TRBV21-1 to TRBJ2-7; the table's TRBD2 call for D was not verified on the DNA. TRBV21-1 is a listed pseudogene. The sample taken for sequencing was blood. The CDR3 sequence is CASICQRGGSPPTYEQYF. The DNA of the CDR3 is TGTGCCAGCATCTGTCAGCGGGGGGGATCCCCTCCAACCTACGAGCAGTACTTC.